The clone carrying this T cell receptor (beta chain) showed up just a few times. These data come from a study of T cells in Graves' hyperthyroidism and ophthalmopathy. What was amplified from RNA transcripts were TCR beta CDR3 regions. First-round RT-PCR of the TCR CDR3 relied on the HTBI primer set. TCRdb reprocessed the multiplex PCR reads via MiXCR and lists one record per CDR3 protein. This table has under 800,000 distinct CDR3 sequences, approximately 15% appearing once. Input material: blood. The sequence was obtained from a woman aged 18-29 years with Graves' hyperthyroidism.

In DNA, the CDR3 is TGTGCCAGCACCCGGCGGGGTGGTAGCACTAATGAAAAACTGTTTTTT. This codes for CASTRRGGSTNEKLFF. This sequence joins TRBV28 and TRBJ1-4, with D unresolved. CDR3 length: 16 amino acids. Germline V CDR1 and CDR2: MDHEN, SYDVKM. The V gene lost 7 bases and the J gene lost 2 bases, with 17 bases spanning the gap.